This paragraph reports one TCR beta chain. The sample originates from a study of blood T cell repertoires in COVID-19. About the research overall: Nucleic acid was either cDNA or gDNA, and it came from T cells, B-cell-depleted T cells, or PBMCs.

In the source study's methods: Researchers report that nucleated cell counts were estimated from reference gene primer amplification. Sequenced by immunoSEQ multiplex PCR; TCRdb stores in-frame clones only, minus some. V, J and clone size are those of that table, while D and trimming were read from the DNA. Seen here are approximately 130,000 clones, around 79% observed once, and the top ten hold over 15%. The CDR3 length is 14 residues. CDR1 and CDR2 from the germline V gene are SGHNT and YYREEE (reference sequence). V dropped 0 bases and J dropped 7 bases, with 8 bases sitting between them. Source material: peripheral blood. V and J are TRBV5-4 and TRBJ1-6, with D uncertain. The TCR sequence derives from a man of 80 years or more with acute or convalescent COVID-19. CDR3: CASSLGSRNSPLHF. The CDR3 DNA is TGTGCCAGCAGCTTGGGGTCCAGAAATTCACCCCTCCACTTT.